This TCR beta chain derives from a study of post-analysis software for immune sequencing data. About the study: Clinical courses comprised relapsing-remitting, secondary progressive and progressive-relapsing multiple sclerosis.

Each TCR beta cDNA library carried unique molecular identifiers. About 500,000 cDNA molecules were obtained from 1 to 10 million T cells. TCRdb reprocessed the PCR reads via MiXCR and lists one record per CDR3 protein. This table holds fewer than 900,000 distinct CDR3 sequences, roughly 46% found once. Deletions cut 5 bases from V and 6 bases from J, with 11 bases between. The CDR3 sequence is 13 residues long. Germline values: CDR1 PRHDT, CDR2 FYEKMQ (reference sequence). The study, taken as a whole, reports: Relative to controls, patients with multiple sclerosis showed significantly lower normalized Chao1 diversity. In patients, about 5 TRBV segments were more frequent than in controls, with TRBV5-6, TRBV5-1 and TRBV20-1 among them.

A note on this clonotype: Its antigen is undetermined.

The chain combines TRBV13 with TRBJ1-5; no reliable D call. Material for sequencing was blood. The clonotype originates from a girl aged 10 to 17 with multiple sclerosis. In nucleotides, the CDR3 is TGTGCCAGCAGCATCGACGGGAGTCAGCCCCAGCATTTT. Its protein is CASSIDGSQPQHF. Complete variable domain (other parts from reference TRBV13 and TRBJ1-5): AAGVIQSPRHLIKEKRETATLKCYPIPRHDTVYWYQQGPGQDPQFLISFYEKMQSDKGSIPDRFSAQQFSDYHSELNMSSLELGDSALYFCASSIDGSQPQHFGDGTRLSIL.